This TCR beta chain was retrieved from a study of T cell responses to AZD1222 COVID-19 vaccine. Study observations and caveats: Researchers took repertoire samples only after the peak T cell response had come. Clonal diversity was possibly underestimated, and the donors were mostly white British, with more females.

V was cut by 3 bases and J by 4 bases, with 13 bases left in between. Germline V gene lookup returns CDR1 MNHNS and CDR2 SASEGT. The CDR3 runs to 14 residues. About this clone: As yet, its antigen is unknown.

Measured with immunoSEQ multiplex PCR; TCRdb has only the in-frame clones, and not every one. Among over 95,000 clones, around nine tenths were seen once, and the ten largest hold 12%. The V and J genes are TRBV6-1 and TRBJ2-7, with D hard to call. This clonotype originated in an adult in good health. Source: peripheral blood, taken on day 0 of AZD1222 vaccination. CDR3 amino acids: CASSDGVGAYEQYF. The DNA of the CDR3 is TGTGCCAGCAGTGACGGAGTAGGAGCATACGAGCAGTACTTC.